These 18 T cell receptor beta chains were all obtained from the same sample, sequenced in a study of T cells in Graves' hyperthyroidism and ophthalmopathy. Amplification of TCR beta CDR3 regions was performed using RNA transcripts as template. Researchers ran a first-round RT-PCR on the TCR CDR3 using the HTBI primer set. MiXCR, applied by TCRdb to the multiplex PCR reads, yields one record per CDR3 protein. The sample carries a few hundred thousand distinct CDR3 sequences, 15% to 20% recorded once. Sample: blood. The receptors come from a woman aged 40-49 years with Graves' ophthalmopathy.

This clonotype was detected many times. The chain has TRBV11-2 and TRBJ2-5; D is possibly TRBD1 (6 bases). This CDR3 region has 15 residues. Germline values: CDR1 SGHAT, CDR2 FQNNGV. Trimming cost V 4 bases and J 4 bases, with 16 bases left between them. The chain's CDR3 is CASSSRRSGAETQYF. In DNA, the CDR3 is TGTGCCAGCAGCTCCCGGAGGTCAGGGGCAGAGACCCAGTACTTC.

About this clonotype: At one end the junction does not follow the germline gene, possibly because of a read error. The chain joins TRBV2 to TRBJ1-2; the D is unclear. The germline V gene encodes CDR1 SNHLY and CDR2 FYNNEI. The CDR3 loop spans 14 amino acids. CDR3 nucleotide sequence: TGTGCCAGCAGCGACCCGGGAGGCAGCTATGGCTACATCTTC. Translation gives CASSDPGGSYGYIF.

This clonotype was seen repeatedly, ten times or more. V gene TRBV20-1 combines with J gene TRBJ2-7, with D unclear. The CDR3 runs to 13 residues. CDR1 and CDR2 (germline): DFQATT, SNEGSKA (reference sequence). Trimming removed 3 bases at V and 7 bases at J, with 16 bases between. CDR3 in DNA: TGCAGTGCTAGTGGTCGGATAAGAGAAGAGCAGTACTTC. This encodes CSASGRIREEQYF.

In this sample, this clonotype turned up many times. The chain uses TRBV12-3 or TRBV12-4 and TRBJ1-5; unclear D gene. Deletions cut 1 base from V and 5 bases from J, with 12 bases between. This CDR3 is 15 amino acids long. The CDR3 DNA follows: TGTGCCAGCAGTTTAGAGATCGGGCCTCATCAGCCCCAGCATTTT. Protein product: CASSLEIGPHQPQHF.

In DNA, the CDR3 is TGTGCCAGCAGCCAAGATCTCTTTCGATGGCGGGATCCCGGGGAGCTGTTTTTT. It encodes CASSQDLFRWRDPGELFF. J is TRBJ2-2 and V is TRBV3-1; possible D gene TRBD2, 6 bases. CDR3 length: 18 residues. The V end was cut by 0 bases, the J end by 6 bases, with 20 bases between. Germline values: CDR1 LGHDT, CDR2 YNNKEL (reference sequence).

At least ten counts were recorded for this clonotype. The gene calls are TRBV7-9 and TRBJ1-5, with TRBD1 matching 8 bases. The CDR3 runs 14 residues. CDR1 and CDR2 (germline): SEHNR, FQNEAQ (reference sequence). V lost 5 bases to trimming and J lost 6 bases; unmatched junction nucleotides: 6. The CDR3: CASSKTGDGQPQHF. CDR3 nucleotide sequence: TGTGCCAGCAGCAAGACAGGGGATGGTCAGCCCCAGCATTTT.

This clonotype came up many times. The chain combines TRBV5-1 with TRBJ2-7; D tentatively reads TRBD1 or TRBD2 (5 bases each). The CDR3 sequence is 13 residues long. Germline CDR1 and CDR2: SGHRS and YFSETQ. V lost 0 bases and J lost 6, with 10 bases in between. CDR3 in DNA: TGCGCCAGCAGCTTGGCGGGGCGAGTCGAGCAGTACTTC. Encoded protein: CASSLAGRVEQYF.

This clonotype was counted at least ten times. Here the CDR3 DNA reads TGCAGTGCAGAAGACAGGGTGGTAGGCGGGGAGCTGTTTTTT. The encoded protein is CSAEDRVVGGELFF. The V gene is TRBV20-1, the J gene TRBJ2-2, with 7 bases lining up with TRBD1. Trimming at V came to 6 bases and at J to 7 bases, leaving 11 bases not matched to a gene. CDR3 length equals 14 residues. Looked up from germline, CDR1 is DFQATT and CDR2 is SNEGSKA (reference sequence).

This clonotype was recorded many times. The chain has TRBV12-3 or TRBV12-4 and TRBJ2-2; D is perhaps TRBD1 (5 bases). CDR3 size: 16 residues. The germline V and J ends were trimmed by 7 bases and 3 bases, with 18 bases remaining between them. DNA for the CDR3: TGTGCCAGCAACACCAGAACAGGAGAGTACACCGGGGAGCTGTTTTTT. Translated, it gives CASNTRTGEYTGELFF.

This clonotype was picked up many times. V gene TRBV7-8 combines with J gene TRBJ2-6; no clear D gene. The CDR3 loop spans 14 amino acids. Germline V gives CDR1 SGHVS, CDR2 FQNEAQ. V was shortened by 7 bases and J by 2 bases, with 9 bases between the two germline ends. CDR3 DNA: TGTGCCAGCACGAAGGGCACTGGGGCCAACGTCCTGACTTTC. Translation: CASTKGTGANVLTF. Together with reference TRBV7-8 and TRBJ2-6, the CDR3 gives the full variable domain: GAGVSQSPRYKVAKRGQDVALRCDPISGHVSLFWYQQALGQGPEFLTYFQNEAQLDKSGLPSDRFFAERPEGSVSTLKIQRTQQEDSAVYLCASTKGTGANVLTFGAGSRLTVL.

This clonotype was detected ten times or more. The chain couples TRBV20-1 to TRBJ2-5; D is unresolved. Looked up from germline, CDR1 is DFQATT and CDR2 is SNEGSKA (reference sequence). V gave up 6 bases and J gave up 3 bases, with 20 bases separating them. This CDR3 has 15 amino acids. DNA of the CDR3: TGCAGTGCCGCAGATATAGACGGAATGAAAGAGACCCAGTACTTC. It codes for CSAADIDGMKETQYF.

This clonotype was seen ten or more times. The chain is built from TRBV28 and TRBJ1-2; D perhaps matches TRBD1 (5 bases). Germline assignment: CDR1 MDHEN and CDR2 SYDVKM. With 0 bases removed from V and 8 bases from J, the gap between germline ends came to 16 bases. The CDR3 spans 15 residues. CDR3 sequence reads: CASSLWGTVLRGYTF. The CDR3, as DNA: TGTGCCAGCAGTTTATGGGGGACGGTCTTGCGGGGCTACACCTTC.

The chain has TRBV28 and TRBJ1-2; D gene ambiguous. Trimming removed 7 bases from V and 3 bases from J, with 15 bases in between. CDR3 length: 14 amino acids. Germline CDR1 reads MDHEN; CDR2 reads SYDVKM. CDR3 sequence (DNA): TGTGCCAGCATGGGTCCCGCGGAATACTATGGCTACACCTTC. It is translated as CASMGPAEYYGYTF.

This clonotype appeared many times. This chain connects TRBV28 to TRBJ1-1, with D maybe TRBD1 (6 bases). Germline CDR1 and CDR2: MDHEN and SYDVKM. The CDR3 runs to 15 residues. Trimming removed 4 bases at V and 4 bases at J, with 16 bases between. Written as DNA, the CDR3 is TGTGCCAGCAGTTACGGGTACAGGGTGGGCACTGAAGCTTTCTTT. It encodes CASSYGYRVGTEAFF.

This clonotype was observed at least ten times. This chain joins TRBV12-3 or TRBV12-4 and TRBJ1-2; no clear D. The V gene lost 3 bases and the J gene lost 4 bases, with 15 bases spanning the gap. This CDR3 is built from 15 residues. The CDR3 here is CASSLAPGVGYGYTF. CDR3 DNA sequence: TGTGCCAGCAGTTTGGCCCCCGGAGTGGGCTATGGCTACACCTTC.

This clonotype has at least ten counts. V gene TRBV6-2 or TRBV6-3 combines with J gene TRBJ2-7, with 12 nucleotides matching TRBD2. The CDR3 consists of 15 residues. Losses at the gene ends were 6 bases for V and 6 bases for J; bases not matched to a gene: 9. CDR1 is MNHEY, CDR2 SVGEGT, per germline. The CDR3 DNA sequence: TGTGCCAGCAGCCACCGGGGACTAGCGGGTGTCGAGCAGTACTTC. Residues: CASSHRGLAGVEQYF.

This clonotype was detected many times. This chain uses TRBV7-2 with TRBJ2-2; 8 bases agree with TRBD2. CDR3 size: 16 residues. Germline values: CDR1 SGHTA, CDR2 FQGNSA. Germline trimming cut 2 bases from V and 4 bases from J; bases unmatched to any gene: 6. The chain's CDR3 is CASSLRSAGGTGELFF. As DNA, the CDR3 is TGTGCCAGCAGCTTACGGTCGGCGGGGGGCACCGGGGAGCTGTTTTTT. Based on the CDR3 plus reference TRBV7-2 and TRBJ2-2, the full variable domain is GAGVSQSPSNKVTEKGKDVELRCDPISGHTALYWYRQSLGQGLEFLIYFQGNSAPDKSGLPSDRFSAERTGGSVSTLTIQRTQQEDSAVYLCASSLRSAGGTGELFFGEGSRLTVL.

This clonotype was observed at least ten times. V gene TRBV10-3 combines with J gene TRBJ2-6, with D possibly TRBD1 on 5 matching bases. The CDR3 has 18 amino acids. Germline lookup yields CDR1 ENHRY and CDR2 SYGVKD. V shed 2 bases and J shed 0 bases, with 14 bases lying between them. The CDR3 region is CAISEGHRTTSGANVLTF. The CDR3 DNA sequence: TGTGCCATCAGTGAGGGACACCGAACCACCTCTGGGGCCAACGTCCTGACTTTC.